These T cell receptor beta chains were read from a single sample in a study of control samples from healthy donors and cancer patients. Profiling relied on immunoSEQ multiplex PCR, and the TCRdb table lists in-frame clones only, not all of them. The table lists tens of thousands of clones, about 90% of them singletons. Sequencing was carried out using blood. These receptors all stem from a woman aged 50 to 65 in good health. CDR3s include the opening cysteine and the closing phenylalanine or tryptophan. The D gene is left open where the match is weak. Expanded clones get a size class; other rows say once, few or many, or leave the size out.

TRBD1	TRBV3-1/TRBV3-2	TRBJ1-2	-	TGTGCCAGCACTCTCCTACAGGGGTTCAGTGGCTACACCTTC	CASTLLQGFSGYTF
-	TRBV7-6	TRBJ2-1	-	TGTGCCAGCAGCTTAGCCCTCTTTGGTGAGCAGTTCTTC	CASSLALFGEQFF
TRBD1	TRBV5-1	TRBJ2-2	-	TGCGCCAGCAGCCAACAGGGGATCGGGGAGCTGTTTTTT	CASSQQGIGELFF
TRBD1	TRBV28	TRBJ1-5	-	TGTGCCAGCAGCTGGAGGGGGCGGTCGGATCAGCCCCAGCATTTT	CASSWRGRSDQPQHF
TRBD1	TRBV6-9	TRBJ2-7	-	TGTGCCAGCAGTTCACAGGGGGCTGACCTCTTC	CASSSQGADLF
TRBD1	TRBV5-1	TRBJ2-6	-	TGCGCCAGCAGCTTGTGGACAGGGGGCTCTGGGGCCAACGTCCTGACTTTC	CASSLWTGGSGANVLTF
-	TRBV9	TRBJ1-5	few	TGTGCCAGCAGCGTAGAAGGGAACAATCAGCCCCAGCATTTT	CASSVEGNNQPQHF
-	TRBV7-2	TRBJ2-5	-	TGTGCCAGCAGGACTGGGAGTGGGGAGACCCAGTACTTC	CASRTGSGETQYF
-	TRBV21-1	TRBJ2-7	-	TGTGCCAGCAGCAAGGGCAGCCGGTGGGGGCCCTACGAGCAGTACTTC	CASSKGSRWGPYEQYF
TRBD2	TRBV19	TRBJ2-3	-	TGTGCCAGTAGTGCCGGGACTAGTCCTGATACGCAGTATTTT	CASSAGTSPDTQYF
-	TRBV24-1	TRBJ2-2	-	TGTGCCATACGGTCTCCGAACACCGGGGAGCTGTTTTTT	CAIRSPNTGELFF
TRBD1	TRBV13	TRBJ2-4	-	TGTGCCAGCAGCACGGGACAGAAAAACATTCAGTACTTC	CASSTGQKNIQYF
-	TRBV7-9	TRBJ2-2	few	TGTGCCAGCAGCTTTCCGACAACCGGGGAGCTGTTTTTT	CASSFPTTGELFF
-	TRBV7-8	TRBJ1-6	-	TGTGCCAGCAGCCCAAGATTAGGGTCACCCCTCCACTTT	CASSPRLGSPLHF
-	TRBV28	TRBJ1-3	-	TGTGCCAGCAGTTTCCTGATATCTGGAAACACCATATATTTT	CASSFLISGNTIYF
-	TRBV11-2	TRBJ1-3	-	TGTGCCAGCAGCTTAGTAGGGACCGGAAACACCATATATTTT	CASSLVGTGNTIYF
-	TRBV4-1	TRBJ1-1	once	TGCGCCAGCAGCCAAGTACAGGGAGGGACTGAAGCTTTCTTT	CASSQVQGGTEAFF
TRBD1	TRBV5-1	TRBJ2-7	-	TGCGCCAGCAGCTTGGTAGGACAGGGGACCGAGCAGTACTTC	CASSLVGQGTEQYF
-	TRBV12-3/TRBV12-4	TRBJ1-5	-	TGTGCCAGCAGTTGGAGAGCTGGTCAGCCCCAGCATTTT	CASSWRAGQPQHF
TRBD1	TRBV6-5	TRBJ1-1	-	TGTGCCAGCAGTTACGGACAGGGAGCTTTCTTT	CASSYGQGAFF
TRBD2	TRBV6-1	TRBJ2-5	-	TGTGCCAGCAGTGTAGCGGGACAAGAGACCCAGTACTTC	CASSVAGQETQYF
TRBD2	TRBV5-4	TRBJ2-7	-	TGTGCCAGCAGCTCTAGCGGGGCCTACGAGCAGTACTTC	CASSSSGAYEQYF
-	TRBV5-8	TRBJ2-4	-	TGTGCCAGCAGCTTGGAACAGGCGCTAGCCAAAAACATTCAGTACTTC	CASSLEQALAKNIQYF
-	TRBV7-2	TRBJ2-2	-	TGTGCCAGCACCCTTGCCCCTAACACCGGGGAGCTGTTTTTT	CASTLAPNTGELFF
-	TRBV5-5	TRBJ2-7	-	TGTGCCAGCAGCGGAATAGGGACGGGAGCCTACGAGCAGTACTTC	CASSGIGTGAYEQYF
TRBD2	TRBV5-1	TRBJ2-2	-	TGCGCCAGCAGCGATCGGGGGGACACCGGGGAGCTGTTTTTT	CASSDRGDTGELFF
TRBD1	TRBV28	TRBJ1-3	-	TGTGCCAGCAGTCAGGGGGGTACTGGAAACACCATATATTTT	CASSQGGTGNTIYF
-	TRBV2	TRBJ2-1	-	TGTGCCAGCAGCTACCTTAAGATGAATGAGCAGTTCTTC	CASSYLKMNEQFF
TRBD1	TRBV10-3	TRBJ2-7	-	TGTGCCATCGGCCTCGAACCGGGACAGGGGTCCTACGAGCAGTACTTC	CAIGLEPGQGSYEQYF
-	TRBV5-1	TRBJ1-3	-	TGCGCCAGCAGCTTCTTGGCAGCCAACTCTGGAAACACCATATATTTT	CASSFLAANSGNTIYF
-	TRBV3-1/TRBV3-2	TRBJ2-2	-	TGTGCCAGCAGCCAAGTCGGGGTTAGCACCGGGGAGCTGTTTTTT	CASSQVGVSTGELFF
TRBD1	TRBV19	TRBJ2-7	once	TGTGCCAGTAGTGAAGCTGGACAGGGGTTCGAGCAGTACTTC	CASSEAGQGFEQYF
-	TRBV9	TRBJ1-5	-	TGTGCCAGCAGCGGAAGCGGGGGTCAGCCCCAGCATTTT	CASSGSGGQPQHF
TRBD1	TRBV5-5	TRBJ2-1	-	TGTGCCAGCAGCTTGCTAGGGACAGGTCCTTCGTACAATGAGCAGTTCTTC	CASSLLGTGPSYNEQFF
-	TRBV4-1	TRBJ1-3	-	TGCGCCAGCAGCCAAGACCTGGGCAGTGGACCCACCATATATTTT	CASSQDLGSGPTIYF
TRBD1	TRBV6-5	TRBJ1-6	-	TGTGCCAGCAGTAAACAACAGGGGGCTAATTCACCCCTCCACTTT	CASSKQQGANSPLHF
-	TRBV5-1	TRBJ2-2	-	TGCGCCAGCAGCTTGGGGCGAAGCGCCGGGGAGCTGTTTTTT	CASSLGRSAGELFF
-	TRBV28	TRBJ1-1	-	TGTGCCAGCAGCCCCCCGCGACCGAGCTCCTTGAACACTGAAGCTTTCTTT	CASSPPRPSSLNTEAFF
TRBD1	TRBV19	TRBJ2-7	-	TGTGCCAGTAGTGAAGGGGGCGGACCCTACGAGCAGTACTTC	CASSEGGGPYEQYF
-	TRBV10-3	TRBJ2-3	-	TGTGCCATCAGTGCCGGTGGGGGCACAGATACGCAGTATTTT	CAISAGGGTDTQYF
-	TRBV30	TRBJ2-3	-	TGTGCCTGGAGTTTGGCAAGAACAGATACGCAGTATTTT	CAWSLARTDTQYF
TRBD2	TRBV7-9	TRBJ2-7	-	TGTGCCAGCAGCGCTACCTCGGGCGGGAGGGCCTTGTACGAGCAGTACTTC	CASSATSGGRALYEQYF
-	TRBV27	TRBJ2-7	once	TGTGCCAGCAGTTTATCGGGGTTATCCTACGAGCAGTACTTC	CASSLSGLSYEQYF
-	TRBV10-3	TRBJ2-7	-	TGTGCCATCAGTGATCCAAGGGGCCCAGGGGCCTCCTACGAGCAGTACTTC	CAISDPRGPGASYEQYF
TRBD1	TRBV28	TRBJ1-1	-	TGTGCCAGCAGTCCCGCCGGGACAGGGAACACTGAAGCTTTCTTT	CASSPAGTGNTEAFF
-	TRBV30	TRBJ2-5	-	TGTGCCTGGTCCGGACGACCCGGGACCCAGTACTTC	CAWSGRPGTQYF